This T cell receptor (beta chain) was found in a study of monozygotic twins with inflammatory bowel disease. PCR of TCRalpha and TCRbeta cDNA was nested, with two rounds of around 16 and 10 cycles. Each CDR3 protein gets one entry in TCRdb, which reprocessed the 5' RACE reads and gives no DNA. Its table lists hundreds of thousands of distinct CDR3 sequences. The V gene's germline CDR1 is SEHNR and CDR2 FQNEAQ (reference sequence). The CDR3 is 15 residues long. V usage is TRBV7-9 and J usage is TRBJ2-1; TCRdb's D call, TRBD2, is unchecked because there is no DNA. The sample comprised blood. This sequence was found in a human donor with ulcerative colitis or Crohn's disease, or a healthy co-twin of an affected twin (not recorded which). CDR3 amino acids: CASRARASPSNEQFF.